The 23 T cell receptor beta chains presented below share a single source sample, sequenced in a study of T cells in narcolepsy. Generated by immunoSEQ multiplex PCR, the TCRdb table keeps only in-frame clones and is missing some. This table holds tens of thousands of clones, roughly nine tenths found once. The sequenced sample consisted of CD45RA- memory CD4+ T cells from PBMCs. The receptor set was obtained from a human donor with narcolepsy.

The chain combines TRBV28 with TRBJ1-5; the D is unclear. The V gene lost 4 bases and the J gene lost 9 bases, with 10 bases spanning the gap. The CDR3 has 12 amino acids. Looked up from germline, CDR1 is MDHEN and CDR2 is SYDVKM. In nucleotides, the CDR3 is TGTGCCAGCAGTTCGACCTTGAGGCCCCAGCATTTT. As protein: CASSSTLRPQHF.

This chain connects TRBV19 to TRBJ2-3; D is possibly TRBD2 (5 bases). V was pared by 2 bases and J by 3 bases, with 15 bases between. Germline loops: CDR1 LNHDA, CDR2 SQIVND (reference sequence). The CDR3 loop spans 16 amino acids. The CDR3 reads CASSIRTPRGTDTQYF. The CDR3 nucleotides are TGTGCCAGTAGTATAAGGACTCCCCGAGGTACAGATACGCAGTATTTT.

The rearrangement links TRBV9 to TRBJ2-5; tentative D call: TRBD1 (6 bases). The CDR3 has 14 residues. The V gene lost 2 bases and the J gene lost 2 bases, with 10 bases spanning the gap. Per germline, CDR1 SGDLS and CDR2 YYNGEE. In DNA, the CDR3 is TGTGCCAGCAGCGTCAGGGGATCTCAAGAGACCCAGTACTTC. Its protein product is CASSVRGSQETQYF.

The genes are TRBV6-1 and TRBJ1-2; 7 nucleotides agree with TRBD1. Trimming took 4 bases from V and 3 from J; bases not matched to a gene: 8. Germline V lookup: CDR1 MNHNS, CDR2 SASEGT. This CDR3 is built from 15 residues. CDR3 sequence (DNA): TGTGCCAGCAGTGCCACAGGGGATCCCTACTATGGCTACACCTTC. It specifies CASSATGDPYYGYTF.

The chain couples TRBV6-6 to TRBJ2-2; 8 bases match TRBD1. Germline V lookup: CDR1 MNHNY, CDR2 SVGAGI (reference sequence). After removal of 7 bases from V and 5 bases from J, the junction contained 6 bases not matched to a gene. This CDR3 has 14 amino acids. The CDR3 region is CASTGQGQTGELFF. The CDR3 region has the DNA TGTGCCAGCACCGGACAGGGACAAACCGGGGAGCTGTTTTTT.

The chain couples TRBV29-1 to TRBJ1-1; 7 bases are a match to TRBD1. This CDR3 is 13 amino acids long. Germline V gene lookup returns CDR1 SQVTM and CDR2 ANQGSEA. Trimming cost V 5 bases and J 4 bases; bases outside gene matches: 7. The CDR3 region has the DNA TGCAGCGTTTCGGACAGGCTGGGCACTGAAGCTTTCTTT. This codes for CSVSDRLGTEAFF.

The J gene is TRBJ2-5, the V gene TRBV6-4; D unclear. Looked up from germline, CDR1 is MRHNA and CDR2 is SNTAGT. The CDR3 contains 13 residues. V was trimmed by 0 bases and J by 4 bases, leaving 6 bases between them. The CDR3 loop is CASSDSPGETQYF. DNA of the CDR3: TGTGCCAGCAGTGACTCGCCTGGAGAGACCCAGTACTTC.

The rearrangement links TRBV5-4 to TRBJ2-3; 8 bases line up with TRBD2. Trimming removed 3 bases from V and 3 bases from J; junction bases left unmatched: 9. The CDR3 covers 16 residues. In germline, CDR1 is SGHNT, CDR2 YYREEE (reference sequence). CDR3 DNA sequence: TGTGCCAGCAGCTCCCGTGGGCAGCGGGGGACAGATACGCAGTATTTT. Amino acids: CASSSRGQRGTDTQYF. The whole variable domain, filled in from reference TRBV5-4 and TRBJ2-3, reads ETGVTQSPTHLIKTRGQQVTLRCSSQSGHNTVSWYQQALGQGPQFIFQYYREEENGRGNFPPRFSGLQFPNYSSELNVNALELDDSALYLCASSSRGQRGTDTQYFGPGTRLTVL.

The genes are TRBV11-2 and TRBJ2-1; perhaps TRBD1 as D (6 bases). Germline CDR1 and CDR2: SGHAT and FQNNGV. V was trimmed by 5 bases and J by 1 base, leaving 15 bases between them. The CDR3 contains 16 residues. CDR3 sequence: CASSPSQGLSYNEQFF. The DNA for the CDR3 is TGTGCCAGCAGCCCCAGCCAGGGGCTGTCCTACAATGAGCAGTTCTTC. The whole variable domain, remainder taken from reference TRBV11-2 and TRBJ2-1, is EAGVAQSPRYKIIEKRQSVAFWCNPISGHATLYWYQQILGQGPKLLIQFQNNGVVDDSQLPKDRFSAERLKGVDSTLKIQPAKLEDSAVYLCASSPSQGLSYNEQFFGPGTRLTVL.

V and J are TRBV30 and TRBJ2-1, with 11 bases that match TRBD2. This CDR3 contains 14 residues. V shed 3 bases and J 6 bases; nucleotides not matched to a gene: 4. Germline values: CDR1 GTSNPN, CDR2 SVGIG (reference sequence). For the CDR3, the DNA is TGTGCCTGGAGCGGGACTAGCGGTCGCAATGAGCAGTTCTTC. Its translation is CAWSGTSGRNEQFF.

This chain joins TRBV9 and TRBJ2-2; D call uncertain. The CDR3 is made up of 15 amino acids. Germline CDR1 and CDR2: SGDLS and YYNGEE. Trimming removed 1 base at V and 2 bases at J, with 9 bases between. This CDR3 reads CASSVWQTNTGELFF. CDR3 in DNA: TGTGCCAGCAGCGTATGGCAGACCAACACCGGGGAGCTGTTTTTT.

The genes are TRBV25-1 and TRBJ2-4, with D possibly TRBD2 on 7 matching bases. Germline V gene sequence: CDR1 MGHDK, CDR2 SYGVNS. CDR3 length: 17 amino acids. V gave up 5 bases and J gave up 7 bases, with 24 bases separating them. CDR3 DNA sequence: TGTGCCAGCAGTAAGGGGGGGATTGGTTCGTTACGGAACATTCAGTACTTC. It encodes CASSKGGIGSLRNIQYF. The full variable domain, in which reference TRBV25-1 and TRBJ2-4 provide the parts outside the CDR3, is EADIYQTPRYLVIGTGKKITLECSQTMGHDKMYWYQQDPGMELHLIHYSYGVNSTEKGDLSSESTVSRIRTEHFPLTLESARPSHTSQYLCASSKGGIGSLRNIQYFGAGTRLSVL.

The chain joins TRBV6-1 to TRBJ1-2; D remains ambiguous. V was pared by 0 bases and J by 4 bases, with 9 bases between. The CDR3 runs to 14 residues. CDR1 and CDR2 (germline): MNHNS, SASEGT. The CDR3 sequence: CASSEAILFYGYTF. The CDR3 bases are TGTGCCAGCAGTGAAGCCATCCTGTTCTATGGCTACACCTTC.

The rearrangement joins TRBV11-3 to TRBJ1-6; D unclear. Trimming took off 6 bases at V and 9 bases at J, with 9 bases between the two ends. Germline CDR1 and CDR2: SGHNT and YENEEA. The CDR3 spans 12 residues. The DNA of the CDR3 is TGTGCCAGCAGTCACTCCGCTTCACCCCTCCACTTT. Its protein is CASSHSASPLHF. The whole variable domain, remainder taken from reference TRBV11-3 and TRBJ1-6, is EAGVVQSPRYKIIEKKQPVAFWCNPISGHNTLYWYLQNLGQGPELLIRYENEEAVDDSQLPKDRFSAERLKGVDSTLKIQPAELGDSAVYLCASSHSASPLHFGNGTRLTVT.

This clone was detected a few times. The chain has TRBV5-1 and TRBJ2-2; 7 bases line up with TRBD1. Per the germline V gene, CDR1 is SGHRS and CDR2 is YFSETQ. With 0 bases clipped from V and 7 bases from J, the junction kept 3 bases outside the gene matches. The CDR3 is made up of 14 amino acids. As DNA, the CDR3 is TGCGCCAGCAGCTTGGGCAGGGGGAACGGGGAGCTGTTTTTT. It is translated as CASSLGRGNGELFF.

This chain connects TRBV5-5 to TRBJ2-7, with 7 bases lining up with TRBD1. The CDR3 contains 16 residues. Germline trimming cut 4 bases from V and 5 bases from J; bases unmatched to any gene: 15. Germline-derived CDR1 and CDR2 are SGHKS and YYEKEE (reference sequence). The DNA for the CDR3 is TGTGCCAGCAGCGCGCGACAGGGAAGGGCAGATCACGAGCAGTACTTC. Protein sequence: CASSARQGRADHEQYF.

This clone has a single count. The V and J genes are TRBV5-8 and TRBJ2-1; TRBD1 is a possible D gene (5 bases). CDR3 length: 15 amino acids. V dropped 2 bases and J dropped 2 bases, with 11 bases sitting between them. Germline V gene sequence: CDR1 SGHTS, CDR2 YDEGEE. The CDR3 coding sequence is TGTGCCAGCAGCTTTTGGCTAGGGGCCTACAATGAGCAGTTCTTC. Translation: CASSFWLGAYNEQFF. The variable domain in full, with the rest retrieved from reference TRBV5-8 and TRBJ2-1, is EAGVTQSPTHLIKTRGQQATLRCSPISGHTSVYWYQQALGLGLQFLLWYDEGEERNRGNFPPRFSGRQFPNYSSELNVNALELEDSALYLCASSFWLGAYNEQFFGPGTRLTVL.

This clone was counted once. This sequence joins TRBV28 and TRBJ2-7, with 14 positions matching TRBD2. Germline CDR1 is MDHEN and CDR2 is SYDVKM. The CDR3 is 19 residues long. J lost 3 bases, V lost 4 bases, and 14 bases had no gene match. CDR3 bases: TGTGCCAGCAGTTACGCCGGACTAGCGGGGGGCTACCGGAGCTACGAGCAGTACTTC. Protein: CASSYAGLAGGYRSYEQYF. The whole variable domain, filled in from reference TRBV28 and TRBJ2-7, reads DVKVTQSSRYLVKRTGEKVFLECVQDMDHENMFWYRQDPGLGLRLIYFSYDVKMKEKGDIPEGYSVSREKKERFSLILESASTNQTSMYLCASSYAGLAGGYRSYEQYFGPGTRLTVT.

The chain has TRBV23-1 and TRBJ1-6; D unresolved. TRBV23-1 is an ORF; its function is uncertain. The CDR3 has 15 residues. Trimming shortened V by 0 bases and J by 10 bases, and 13 bases separated the two germline ends. The CDR3 region has the DNA TGCGCCAGCAGTCAATCTCAGGCGGTCCGGTCACCCCTCCACTTT. Its protein is CASSQSQAVRSPLHF.

The V and J genes are TRBV28 and TRBJ1-2, with unresolved D. V lost 6 bases to trimming and J lost 4 bases, with 9 bases between them. Germline assignment: CDR1 MDHEN and CDR2 SYDVKM. CDR3 length: 12 amino acids. The CDR3 DNA follows: TGTGCCAGCAGGAAGGGTTCCTATGGCTACACCTTC. Its protein product is CASRKGSYGYTF.

The V call is TRBV28, the J call TRBJ2-3, with D unresolved. The germline V and J ends were trimmed by 1 base and 5 bases, with 4 bases remaining between them. The CDR3 is 12 amino acids. Per germline, CDR1 MDHEN and CDR2 SYDVKM. The CDR3 DNA is TGTGCCAGCAGTTTATTGGGAGATACGCAGTATTTT. Translation: CASSLLGDTQYF.

This clone occurred a few times. The V call is TRBV25-1, the J call TRBJ2-2; 10 nucleotides line up with TRBD1. The CDR3 has 15 amino acids. From germline, CDR1 is MGHDK and CDR2 SYGVNS. V lost 1 base, J lost 5 bases, and 1 base stayed unmatched. The CDR3 sequence is CASSEWTGGTGELFF. Here the CDR3 DNA reads TGTGCCAGCAGTGAATGGACAGGGGGAACCGGGGAGCTGTTTTTT.

The rearrangement joins TRBV5-4 to TRBJ2-3; 11 bases are a match to TRBD2. V shed 0 bases, J shed 0 bases, and the junction held 3 bases outside the gene matches. In germline, CDR1 is SGHNT, CDR2 YYREEE (reference sequence). CDR3 size: 17 residues. Here the CDR3 DNA reads TGTGCCAGCAGCTTGGAGACTAGCGGGATTAGCACAGATACGCAGTATTTT. Translation gives CASSLETSGISTDTQYF.